This T cell receptor (beta chain) originates from a study of post-analysis software for immune sequencing data. Study outcomes and limitations: Higher frequency in patients than in controls was seen for five TRBV segments, with TRBV5-6, TRBV5-1 and TRBV20-1 among them.

Worth noting for this clonotype: The antigen remains unidentified. At one end the junction does not follow the germline gene, possibly because of a read error.

The CDR3 spans 14 residues. The germline CDR1 and CDR2 sequences are MNHEY and SMNVEV (reference sequence). cDNA libraries of TCR beta carried unique molecular identifiers. TCRdb used MiXCR to reprocess the PCR reads, holding one entry per CDR3 protein. The sample carries around 500,000 distinct CDR3 sequences, around a third recorded once. The rearrangement links TRBV27 to TRBJ2-7; TRBD1 matches at 8 bases. The origin of this receptor is a girl under 18 with multiple sclerosis. Sequenced sample: blood. The CDR3 DNA reads TGTGCCAGCAGTCTAAGAGGACAGGGCTACGAACAGTACTTC. Translation: CASSLRGQGYEQYF.